The rows below give T cell receptor beta chains drawn from one sample of a study of tumor-infiltrating lymphocytes in primary liver carcinoma. From the multiplex PCR reads, TCRdb called clonotypes with MiXCR, one entry per CDR3 protein. Seen here are approximately 110,000 distinct CDR3 sequences, 50% to 80% observed once, and the top ten hold 7% to 10%. Input material: liver tumor tissue from sampling region 3. These receptors all come from a woman aged 55-69 years with primary liver carcinoma and hepatitis B virus infection. The CDR3 runs from the conserved cysteine through the conserved F or W. Each record gives: V gene, clone size, D gene, J gene, CDR3 protein, CDR3 DNA. A D gene is named only where the DNA matches it firmly. Size tells how often a clone was seen (once, few, many) or the class of an expanded clone, and some rows leave it out.

v_call: TRBV10-3
clone_size: many
d_call: TRBD2
j_call: TRBJ2-3
cdr3_aa: CAISPGLGASDTQYF
cdr3_nt: TGTGCCATCAGCCCGGGACTAGGGGCGTCAGATACGCAGTATTTT

v_call: TRBV28
clone_size: many
d_call: -
j_call: TRBJ2-5
cdr3_aa: CASTSPGAGAGLTQYF
cdr3_nt: TGTGCCAGCACCTCCCCGGGGGCGGGTGCAGGTCTGACCCAGTACTTC

v_call: TRBV5-5
clone_size: many
d_call: TRBD2
j_call: TRBJ2-1
cdr3_aa: CASSLTSGNEQFF
cdr3_nt: TGTGCCAGCAGCTTGACTAGCGGCAATGAGCAGTTCTTC

v_call: TRBV6-1
clone_size: -
d_call: -
j_call: TRBJ2-2
cdr3_aa: CASRRDRYSGELFF
cdr3_nt: TGTGCCAGCAGACGGGACCGATACAGCGGGGAGCTGTTTTTT

v_call: TRBV11-2
clone_size: once
d_call: -
j_call: TRBJ2-7
cdr3_aa: CARSLHWVSLVGPYEQYF
cdr3_nt: TGTGCCAGGAGCTTACATTGGGTCAGTCTAGTGGGTCCCTACGAGCAGTACTTC

v_call: TRBV4-2
clone_size: -
d_call: -
j_call: TRBJ2-7
cdr3_aa: CASRQEKAADYEQYF
cdr3_nt: TGTGCCAGCAGGCAAGAGAAGGCAGCGGACTACGAGCAGTACTTC

v_call: TRBV24-1
clone_size: -
d_call: TRBD1
j_call: TRBJ1-4
cdr3_aa: CATSDRGGPNERLFF
cdr3_nt: TGTGCCACCAGTGATCGAGGGGGCCCTAATGAAAGACTGTTTTTT

v_call: TRBV6-2/TRBV6-3
clone_size: many
d_call: TRBD1
j_call: TRBJ2-7
cdr3_aa: CASRRQGAPYEQYF
cdr3_nt: TGTGCCAGCAGAAGACAGGGGGCACCTTACGAGCAGTACTTC

v_call: TRBV7-9
clone_size: few
d_call: TRBD2
j_call: TRBJ2-7
cdr3_aa: CASSSFRAGVSYEQYF
cdr3_nt: TGTGCCAGCAGCTCCTTTCGGGCGGGGGTTTCCTACGAGCAGTACTTC

v_call: TRBV11-3
clone_size: medium-sized
d_call: TRBD2
j_call: TRBJ2-1
cdr3_aa: CASSPRGSSYNEQFF
cdr3_nt: TGTGCCTCATCCCCCCGCGGGAGCTCCTACAATGAGCAGTTCTTC

v_call: TRBV29-1
clone_size: many
d_call: TRBD2
j_call: TRBJ2-5
cdr3_aa: CSAGGGQEETQYF
cdr3_nt: TGCAGCGCCGGGGGGGGGCAGGAAGAGACCCAGTACTTC

v_call: TRBV10-3
clone_size: -
d_call: -
j_call: TRBJ2-5
cdr3_aa: CTISELTGLQETQYF
cdr3_nt: TGTACCATCAGTGAGTTAACGGGGCTACAAGAGACCCAGTACTTC

v_call: TRBV20-1
clone_size: once
d_call: TRBD2
j_call: TRBJ2-5
cdr3_aa: CSAALAGGETQYF
cdr3_nt: TGCAGTGCTGCCCTAGCGGGAGGAGAGACCCAGTACTTC

v_call: TRBV6-1
clone_size: -
d_call: -
j_call: TRBJ2-7
cdr3_aa: CANSYRDEQYF
cdr3_nt: TGTGCCAACAGTTACAGGGACGAACAGTACTTC

v_call: TRBV5-1
clone_size: -
d_call: -
j_call: TRBJ2-1
cdr3_aa: CARSPRDQYNEQFF
cdr3_nt: TGCGCCAGGAGCCCACGGGACCAATACAATGAGCAGTTCTTC

v_call: TRBV11-2
clone_size: once
d_call: TRBD1
j_call: TRBJ1-3
cdr3_aa: CASSSRLYRGAYSGNTICF
cdr3_nt: TGTGCCAGCAGCTCACGCCTGTACAGGGGAGCGTACTCTGGAAACACCATATGTTTT

v_call: TRBV11-2
clone_size: -
d_call: -
j_call: TRBJ1-3
cdr3_aa: CASSSRLQTDSSGNTIYF
cdr3_nt: TGTGCCAGCAGCTCTCGCCTCCAGACAGATAGCTCTGGGAACACCATATATTTT

v_call: TRBV28
clone_size: -
d_call: -
j_call: TRBJ2-2
cdr3_aa: CASNLPKERDTGELFF
cdr3_nt: TGTGCCAGCAATTTACCCAAGGAAAGAGACACCGGGGAGCTGTTTTTT

v_call: TRBV5-5
clone_size: many
d_call: TRBD1
j_call: TRBJ1-2
cdr3_aa: CASSLTRGNYGYTF
cdr3_nt: TGTGCCAGCAGCTTGACCAGGGGGAACTATGGCTACACCTTC

v_call: TRBV12-5
clone_size: -
d_call: -
j_call: TRBJ2-1
cdr3_aa: CASAFYNVQFF
cdr3_nt: TGTGCTAGTGCTTTCTACAATGTGCAGTTCTTC

v_call: TRBV7-9
clone_size: -
d_call: TRBD1
j_call: TRBJ1-1
cdr3_aa: CASSRQGPEAFF
cdr3_nt: TGTGCCAGCAGCCGACAGGGACCTGAAGCTTTCTTT

v_call: TRBV11-2
clone_size: -
d_call: -
j_call: TRBJ1-1
cdr3_aa: CASSFDLAGTNTEAFF
cdr3_nt: TGTGCCAGCAGTTTTGATTTGGCAGGAACGAACACTGAAGCTTTCTTT

v_call: TRBV6-1
clone_size: -
d_call: -
j_call: TRBJ2-1
cdr3_aa: CASKSGFPSYNEQFF
cdr3_nt: TGTGCCAGCAAATCTGGGTTCCCCTCCTACAATGAGCAGTTCTTC

v_call: TRBV12-3/TRBV12-4
clone_size: -
d_call: -
j_call: TRBJ2-1
cdr3_aa: CASSIGVGTARREQFF
cdr3_nt: TGTGCCAGCAGTATAGGAGTCGGGACGGCTCGAAGAGAGCAGTTCTTC

v_call: TRBV5-6
clone_size: many
d_call: -
j_call: TRBJ2-5
cdr3_aa: CASSLGANQETQYF
cdr3_nt: TGTGCCAGCAGCTTGGGTGCGAACCAAGAGACCCAGTACTTC

v_call: TRBV5-4
clone_size: many
d_call: -
j_call: TRBJ2-7
cdr3_aa: CASSPDGSSNEQYF
cdr3_nt: TGTGCCAGCAGCCCAGACGGGAGTTCGAACGAGCAGTACTTC

v_call: TRBV6-1
clone_size: many
d_call: -
j_call: TRBJ2-2
cdr3_aa: CASTAWDTGELFF
cdr3_nt: TGTGCCAGCACCGCCTGGGACACCGGGGAGCTGTTTTTT

v_call: TRBV6-6
clone_size: -
d_call: TRBD2
j_call: TRBJ2-7
cdr3_aa: CASSYNPLETSGSYEQYF
cdr3_nt: TGTGCCAGCAGTTACAATCCTCTAGAGACTAGCGGGAGTTATGAGCAGTACTTC

v_call: TRBV11-3
clone_size: many
d_call: TRBD1
j_call: TRBJ1-1
cdr3_aa: CASSSGGFLAEAFF
cdr3_nt: TGTGCCAGCAGCTCAGGGGGTTTTCTGGCTGAAGCTTTCTTT

v_call: TRBV5-1
clone_size: few
d_call: -
j_call: TRBJ2-7
cdr3_aa: CASSHGAFDYEQYF
cdr3_nt: TGCGCCAGCAGCCACGGGGCGTTTGACTACGAGCAGTACTTC

v_call: TRBV11-2
clone_size: -
d_call: -
j_call: TRBJ2-3
cdr3_aa: CASCLSREIDTQYF
cdr3_nt: TGTGCCAGCTGCTTAAGCAGGGAGATCGATACGCAGTATTTT

v_call: TRBV12-3/TRBV12-4
clone_size: -
d_call: -
j_call: TRBJ1-1
cdr3_aa: CASSSTTTRRTEAFF
cdr3_nt: TGTGCCAGCAGTTCCACCACAACTAGGAGGACTGAAGCTTTCTTT

v_call: TRBV4-1
clone_size: many
d_call: -
j_call: TRBJ2-1
cdr3_aa: CASSQDWANEQFF
cdr3_nt: TGCGCCAGCAGCCAAGATTGGGCCAATGAGCAGTTCTTC

v_call: TRBV11-2
clone_size: medium-sized
d_call: TRBD2
j_call: TRBJ2-3
cdr3_aa: CASTFSGTSTDTQYF
cdr3_nt: TGTGCCAGCACCTTTAGCGGGACTAGCACAGATACGCAGTATTTT

v_call: TRBV7-2
clone_size: -
d_call: -
j_call: TRBJ2-7
cdr3_aa: CASSLGGIAYEQYF
cdr3_nt: TGTGCCAGCAGCTTAGGTGGGATAGCCTACGAGCAGTACTTC

v_call: TRBV7-8
clone_size: -
d_call: -
j_call: TRBJ2-7
cdr3_aa: CTGSPGPYEQYF
cdr3_nt: TGTACCGGCAGCCCAGGGCCCTACGAGCAGTACTTC

v_call: TRBV5-4
clone_size: few
d_call: -
j_call: TRBJ2-3
cdr3_aa: CATSRKTVASTDTQYF
cdr3_nt: TGTGCCACCAGCCGTAAGACAGTAGCTAGCACAGATACGCAGTATTTT

v_call: TRBV11-2
clone_size: -
d_call: -
j_call: TRBJ2-1
cdr3_aa: CANSSVTGSSYNEQFF
cdr3_nt: TGTGCCAACAGCTCAGTAACAGGGAGTTCCTACAATGAGCAGTTCTTC

v_call: TRBV11-2
clone_size: -
d_call: -
j_call: TRBJ2-1
cdr3_aa: CASSSAWERFF
cdr3_nt: TGTGCCAGCAGCTCCGCCTGGGAGCGGTTCTTC

v_call: TRBV6-5
clone_size: many
d_call: -
j_call: TRBJ1-1
cdr3_aa: CASSYLGAVATEAFF
cdr3_nt: TGTGCCAGCAGTTACTTAGGGGCAGTGGCCACTGAAGCTTTCTTT

v_call: TRBV5-6
clone_size: -
d_call: TRBD1
j_call: TRBJ1-2
cdr3_aa: CVSSSNYRTGALSNYGYTF
cdr3_nt: TGTGTCAGCAGCTCCAACTACAGGACAGGGGCTTTGAGTAACTATGGCTACACCTTC

v_call: TRBV5-4
clone_size: -
d_call: -
j_call: TRBJ2-3
cdr3_aa: CASSTPDVATQYF
cdr3_nt: TGTGCCAGCAGCACCCCGGACGTCGCTACGCAGTATTTT

v_call: TRBV19
clone_size: -
d_call: TRBD1
j_call: TRBJ2-1
cdr3_aa: CASTPNRGRSGNEQFF
cdr3_nt: TGTGCCAGCACTCCCAACAGGGGCCGGTCGGGCAATGAGCAGTTCTTC

v_call: TRBV5-5
clone_size: -
d_call: -
j_call: TRBJ2-7
cdr3_aa: CASSFPCGATYEQYF
cdr3_nt: TGTGCCAGCAGCTTCCCATGCGGGGCTACCTACGAGCAGTACTTC

v_call: TRBV7-9
clone_size: many
d_call: TRBD2
j_call: TRBJ2-7
cdr3_aa: CASSPWTSGSYEQYF
cdr3_nt: TGTGCCAGCAGCCCATGGACTAGCGGGAGCTACGAGCAGTACTTC

v_call: TRBV29-1
clone_size: -
d_call: -
j_call: TRBJ2-2
cdr3_aa: CNVTGHSGGELFF
cdr3_nt: TGCAACGTCACGGGACACTCGGGCGGGGAGCTGTTCTTT

v_call: TRBV12-5
clone_size: -
d_call: -
j_call: TRBJ1-3
cdr3_aa: CASGMGVSGNTMYF
cdr3_nt: TGTGCTAGTGGTATGGGGGTCTCTGGAAACACCATGTATTTT